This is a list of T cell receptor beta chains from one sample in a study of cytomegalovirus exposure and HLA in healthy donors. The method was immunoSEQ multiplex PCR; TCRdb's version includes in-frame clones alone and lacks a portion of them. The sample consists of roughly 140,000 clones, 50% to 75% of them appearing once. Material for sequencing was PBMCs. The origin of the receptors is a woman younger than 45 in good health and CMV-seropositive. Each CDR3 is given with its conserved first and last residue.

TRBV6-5	CASSSQASNTGELFF
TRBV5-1	CASSLGGRGGETQYF
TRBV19	CASSRTGYFNEQYF
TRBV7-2	CASSLAGTGSFYEQYF
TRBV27	CASHPGRGRQARTQYF
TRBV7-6	CASSLGYRGQTNTDTQYF
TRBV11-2	CASGGLAGLYEQYF
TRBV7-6	CASSLAGTGPVWGNTIYF
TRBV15	CATSISRRVYGYTF
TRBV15	CATSPRTSGSYNEQFF
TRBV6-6	CASSRTGIGNTIYF
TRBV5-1	CASSLDRGTAGTQYF
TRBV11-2	CASSLDRTAGGEETQYF
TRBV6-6	CASSYQVISYEQYF
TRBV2	CASAWAGGPNEQFF
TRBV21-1	CASSKGDRGKKNEQYF
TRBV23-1	CASSQPGTDYNEKLFF
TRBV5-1	CASSLVAGRGYGYTF
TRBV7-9	CASSSRLDRGPNTGELFF
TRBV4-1	CASSQVGLAGALYEQYF
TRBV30	CAWSVFSSETQYF
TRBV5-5	CASSPGQVLMNTEAFF
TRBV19	CATLDRGYGNTIYF
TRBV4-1	CASSQPLGRMAYNEQFF
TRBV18	CASSPSGDYGYTF
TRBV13	CASSLVTSSANEQFF
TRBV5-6	CASTLPGSLNEQYF
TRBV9	CASSGGGQETQYF
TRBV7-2	CASSITGTSNEQFF
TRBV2	CASKSPVPSEQYF
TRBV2	CASSLAGRDTQYF
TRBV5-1	CASSLTSGQETQYF
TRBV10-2	CASRQGAFSTDTQYF
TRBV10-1	CASSETTNPGGFNEQFF
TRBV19	CASSRTGGRQPQHF
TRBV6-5	CASQGYLGYEQFF
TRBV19	CASTPRGTGGSGANVLTF
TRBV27	CASRRNGDSYNEQFF
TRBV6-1	CASSESPGLADSYEQYF
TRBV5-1	CASSPMPGQGAWEQYF
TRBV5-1	CASSLEWPENTGELFF
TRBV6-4	CASSDSLDRVLSQPQHF
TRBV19	CASGGDRWPPEAFF
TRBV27	CASSFSSNTEAFF
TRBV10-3	CAISDPGQGSAEKLFF
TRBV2	CASTFRWTVHYGYTF
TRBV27	CASSPGGGGTGELFF
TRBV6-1	CASSVSPGPSRFF
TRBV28	CASRIRRGTSQPQHF
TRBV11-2	CASSLVGEGIAGNTIYF
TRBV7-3	CASSEAGGAFNEQFF
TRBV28	CASRGGSYEQYF
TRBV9	CASSAGIAEAFF